The clone carrying this T cell receptor (beta chain) was counted a few times. Its antigen remains unidentified. Time point reported: persistent/refractory GD, antithyroid drugs over 5 years with positive TRAb. The TCR library was prepared using RNA isolated from PBMCs. The germline V gene encodes CDR1 LNHNV and CDR2 YYDKDF (reference sequence). This CDR3 has 15 amino acids. V was shortened by 0 bases and J by 0 bases, with 9 bases between the two germline ends. Arm-PCR of CDR3 regions and iRepertoire HTBI primers were used to build TCR beta libraries. From the multiplex PCR reads, TCRdb called clonotypes with MiXCR, one entry per CDR3 protein. The data contain hundreds of thousands of distinct CDR3 sequences, 21% of them singletons. This sample is drawn from a study of regulatory T cells in long-lasting Graves disease. Study details: More than 5 years of antithyroid drugs with positive TSH receptor antibodies defined persistent Graves' disease. Overall study findings and caveats: It was in persistent disease that TRBV28, TRBJ1-2 and TRBJ2-5 were favored. Persistent patients shared more public clonotypes (approximately 2,500) than new patients (966).

Sequenced here: peripheral blood mononuclear cells (PBMCs), sampled when the disease was refractory, from a patient treated with antithyroid drugs. The chain combines TRBV15 with TRBJ2-7; D remains ambiguous. The sequence came from a female donor with Graves disease. The DNA of the CDR3 is TGTGCCACCAGCAGAGATCGTAAGAGCTCCTACGAGCAGTACTTC. This translates into CATSRDRKSSYEQYF. The full variable domain, in which reference TRBV15 and TRBJ2-7 provide the parts outside the CDR3, is DAMVIQNPRYQVTQFGKPVTLSCSQTLNHNVMYWYQQKSSQAPKLLFHYYDKDFNNEADTPDNFQSRRPNTSFCFLDIRSPGLGDTAMYLCATSRDRKSSYEQYFGPGTRLTVT.